Presented here are 13 T cell receptor beta chains from one specimen sequenced in a study of OX40 agonist ivuxolimab in advanced cancers. Clones were read by immunoSEQ multiplex PCR, and TCRdb kept only the in-frame ones, dropping some. The sample comprises roughly 68,000 clones, about 91% of which are singletons, and approximately 1.1% rests with the top ten. This material consisted of CD4+ or CD8+ T cells sorted from blood, taken in a trial of the OX40 agonist ivuxolimab. The receptors originated from an adult with an advanced solid tumor such as melanoma, head and neck, liver or kidney cancer.

The chain has TRBV6-5 and TRBJ2-6, with D uncertain. Germline assignment: CDR1 MNHEY and CDR2 SVGAGI. This CDR3 has 13 amino acids. V shed 10 bases and J shed 0 bases, with 7 bases lying between them. CDR3 residues: CATKNSGANVLTF. CDR3 nucleotide sequence: TGTGCCACCAAAAACTCTGGGGCCAACGTCCTGACTTTC.

V gene TRBV19 combines with J gene TRBJ2-6, with D uncertain. V lost 4 bases and J lost 0, with 13 bases in between. CDR1 is LNHDA, CDR2 SQIVND, per germline (reference sequence). This CDR3 has 17 amino acids. In DNA, the CDR3 is TGTGCCAGTAGTACCCAGGACGGTATCTCTGGGGCCAACGTCCTGACTTTC. Residues: CASSTQDGISGANVLTF. Filled out from reference TRBV19 and TRBJ2-6, the complete variable domain reads DGGITQSPKYLFRKEGQNVTLSCEQNLNHDAMYWYRQDPGQGLRLIYYSQIVNDFQKGDIAEGYSVSREKKESFPLTVTSAQKNPTAFYLCASSTQDGISGANVLTFGAGSRLTVL.

This clone has just a few counts. The chain recombines TRBV29-1 with TRBJ2-3, with 7 bases matching TRBD1. Germline CDR1 and CDR2: SQVTM and ANQGSEA. With V trimmed by 6 bases and J by 2 bases, 8 bases remained unmatched. The CDR3 runs to 14 residues. CDR3 residues: CSVPGQLHTDTQYF. CDR3 sequence (DNA): TGCAGCGTCCCGGGACAGCTCCACACAGATACGCAGTATTTT.

This clone came up a few times. The chain is built from TRBV19 and TRBJ1-1; 7 nucleotides agree with TRBD1. The CDR3 is 13 residues long. Germline V gene data show CDR1 as LNHDA and CDR2 as SQIVND (reference sequence). Trimming at V came to 9 bases and at J to 4 bases, leaving 8 bases not matched to a gene. Written as DNA, the CDR3 is TGTGCCAGCGAACAGGGGTTTGGCACTGAAGCTTTCTTT. This encodes CASEQGFGTEAFF.

This clone occurred a few times. This chain links TRBV5-1 with TRBJ2-5; D not certain. The V gene's germline CDR1 is SGHRS and CDR2 YFSETQ. The CDR3 loop spans 14 amino acids. V gave up 0 bases and J gave up 4 bases, with 10 bases separating them. This CDR3 is CASSLAARLETQYF. The CDR3 DNA is TGCGCCAGCAGCTTGGCGGCTAGACTAGAGACCCAGTACTTC.

V usage is TRBV30 and J usage is TRBJ1-1, with D possibly matching TRBD1 (5 bases). The germline V and J ends were trimmed by 3 bases and 1 base, with 24 bases remaining between them. Looked up from germline, CDR1 is GTSNPN and CDR2 is SVGIG (reference sequence). The CDR3 covers 18 residues. In DNA, the CDR3 is TGTGCCTGGAGCGACCCCGGGGGGGTTGGTGAAGAGAACACTGAAGCTTTCTTT. It encodes CAWSDPGGVGEENTEAFF.

This clone appeared a few times. The chain carries TRBV27 and TRBJ2-2; 10 positions match TRBD2. The trim removed 3 bases at V and 4 bases at J, leaving 5 bases unmatched. Germline CDR1 is MNHEY and CDR2 is SMNVEV (reference sequence). The CDR3 runs 16 residues. CDR3 bases: TGTGCCAGCAGTTTGATGGCTAGCGGGAGCACCGGGGAGCTGTTTTTT. Translating gives CASSLMASGSTGELFF.

This chain links TRBV19 with TRBJ2-3; D is undetermined. CDR1 is LNHDA, CDR2 SQIVND, per germline (reference sequence). The germline V and J ends were trimmed by 2 bases and 0 bases, with 12 bases remaining between them. The CDR3 length is 16 residues. The CDR3 region is CASSINGDRSTDTQYF. The DNA of the CDR3 is TGTGCCAGTAGTATAAATGGGGATCGAAGCACAGATACGCAGTATTTT.

This clone was detected only once. This sequence joins TRBV4-2 and TRBJ2-7; D remains unclear. The CDR3 contains 13 residues. Trimming shortened V by 0 bases and J by 3 bases, and 6 bases separated the two germline ends. Germline assignment: CDR1 LGHNA and CDR2 YNFKEQ. The CDR3 DNA reads TGTGCCAGCAGCCAAGATTGGGGCTACGAGCAGTACTTC. Amino acids: CASSQDWGYEQYF.

The chain combines TRBV7-2 with TRBJ2-5; 10 bases fit TRBD2. Germline CDR1 and CDR2: SGHTA and FQGNSA. V gave up 2 bases and J gave up 5 bases; unmatched junction bases: 5. The CDR3 loop spans 15 amino acids. CDR3 sequence: CASSLRTSGGETQYF. In DNA, the CDR3 is TGTGCCAGCAGCTTACGGACTAGCGGTGGGGAGACCCAGTACTTC.

The chain couples TRBV19 to TRBJ2-3; TRBD1 matches 10 bases. The V gene end was trimmed by 7 bases and the J gene end by 6 bases; junction bases not matched to a gene: 13. The germline gives CDR1 LNHDA, CDR2 SQIVND (reference sequence). CDR3 length: 16 residues. As DNA, the CDR3 is TGTGCCAGTACCCCGACCGACAGGGGGCGAGGGGATACGCAGTATTTT. Residues: CASTPTDRGRGDTQYF.

The rearrangement joins TRBV10-2 to TRBJ2-5; D perhaps matches TRBD2 (6 bases). Germline lookup yields CDR1 WSHSY and CDR2 SAAADI. CDR3 length: 14 amino acids. The V and J ends lost 0 bases and 9 bases respectively, with 14 bases between them. This chain's CDR3 is CASSESAPPSAQYF. The CDR3 DNA reads TGCGCCAGCAGTGAGTCTGCCCCACCTAGCGCCCAGTACTTC.

The genes are TRBV7-6 and TRBJ1-1; 7 nucleotides match TRBD1. This CDR3 contains 13 residues. The junction had 4 bases not matched to a gene; V was cut back by 4 bases and J by 5 bases. Germline CDR1 and CDR2: SGHVS and FNYEAQ. The CDR3 DNA follows: TGTGCCAGCAGCTCGACAGGGAGGACTGAAGCTTTCTTT. Amino acid sequence: CASSSTGRTEAFF.